This TCR beta chain was captured in a study of T cell repertoires in cytomegalovirus infection. Study overall: CMV infection together with matching HLA type was indicated by public TCR beta signatures. Broader study findings: HLA-C-restricted CMV-specific TCR beta clonotypes were dominant in the ex vivo response.

Unmatched junction bases numbered 4, after V lost 2 bases and J lost 3 bases. Per the germline V gene, CDR1 is MDHEN and CDR2 is SYDVKM. There are 15 residues in the CDR3. Concerning this clonotype: The antigen is unknown.

TCRdb analysed the reads with MiXCR anew, one entry per CDR3 protein. The sample shows approximately 130,000 distinct CDR3 sequences, 8.8% of them seen only once. The V call is TRBV28, the J call TRBJ2-7; the match to TRBD1 covers 10 bases. This sequence was found in a human donor in good health (CMV status not recorded). Some clones in this sample may be carry-over from other donors' samples. The specimen sequenced was PBMCs. CDR3 DNA: TGTGCCAGCAGTTTAATGGGGACAGGGGACTACGAGCAGTACTTC. Translation gives CASSLMGTGDYEQYF.